A single sample is the source of the 22 T cell receptor beta chains below, sequenced in a study of cytomegalovirus exposure and HLA in healthy donors. A multiplex PCR was run with 60 Vbeta primers and 13 Jbeta primers. Some clones are missing from TCRdb's copy, which holds only in-frame ones; the method was immunoSEQ multiplex PCR. This table holds about 110,000 clones, around 68% found once. The specimen sequenced was PBMCs. Every receptor here comes from a woman between 40 and 50 years old in good health and CMV-seropositive.

The rearrangement joins TRBV5-6 to TRBJ1-5; the match to TRBD1 covers 9 bases. V lost 2 bases, J lost 6 bases, and 3 bases stayed unmatched. This CDR3 is built from 14 residues. Germline V gives CDR1 SGHDT, CDR2 YYEEEE. CDR3 residues: CASSFGQGLQPQHF. CDR3 DNA: TGTGCCAGCAGCTTCGGACAGGGGCTTCAGCCCCAGCATTTT. Drawing the rest from reference TRBV5-6 and TRBJ1-5, the complete variable domain is DAGVTQSPTHLIKTRGQQVTLRCSPKSGHDTVSWYQQALGQGPQFIFQYYEEEERQRGNFPDRFSGHQFPNYSSELNVNALLLGDSALYLCASSFGQGLQPQHFGDGTRLSIL.

CDR3 sequence (DNA): TGTGCCAGCAGCCCGTCCGGGACAGGAGTCTACGAGCAGTACTTC. Protein product: CASSPSGTGVYEQYF. V usage is TRBV7-3 and J usage is TRBJ2-7; 8 bases fit TRBD1. This CDR3 comprises 15 residues. The germline V gene has CDR1 SGHTA and CDR2 FQGTGA. V gave up 5 bases and J gave up 3 bases; unmatched junction bases: 9.

This sequence joins TRBV5-4 and TRBJ1-2; D is possibly TRBD1 (5 bases). This CDR3 comprises 17 residues. Germline-derived CDR1 and CDR2 are SGHNT and YYREEE (reference sequence). Trimming took off 5 bases at V and 4 bases at J, with 24 bases between the two ends. The CDR3, as DNA: TGTGCCAGCAGACAGCGGGGCACAGGAGCCGTGGGCTATGGCTACACCTTC. Its protein is CASRQRGTGAVGYGYTF.

The chain links TRBV19 to TRBJ2-7; possible D gene TRBD2, 6 bases. The V end was cut by 6 bases, the J end by 1 base, with 16 bases between. The CDR3 has 15 amino acids. The V gene's germline CDR1 is LNHDA and CDR2 SQIVND (reference sequence). The CDR3 is CASSPEGSYSYEQYF. CDR3 DNA sequence: TGTGCCAGTAGCCCGGAGGGGTCCTATTCCTACGAGCAGTACTTC.

Only a few counts were recorded for this clone. The chain links TRBV7-2 to TRBJ1-2; weak D call: TRBD1 (6 bases). CDR1 and CDR2 from the germline V gene are SGHTA and FQGNSA. This CDR3 spans 14 amino acids. V lost 4 bases, J lost 7 bases, and 16 bases lay in between. CDR3 nucleotides: TGTGCCAGCAGCTACAATCGCAGGGGCGGTGGCTACACCTTC. This gives the protein CASSYNRRGGGYTF.

The chain recombines TRBV6-6 with TRBJ2-2, with D maybe TRBD2 (5 bases). The V end lost 2 bases, the J end lost 7 bases, and 11 bases lay between the germline ends. Germline V lookup: CDR1 MNHNY, CDR2 SVGAGI (reference sequence). CDR3 length: 14 residues. The CDR3 bases are TGTGCCAGCAGTTACCATCTAGGGAGCGGGGAGCTGTTTTTT. It codes for CASSYHLGSGELFF.

J is TRBJ1-6 and V is TRBV30, with D perhaps matching TRBD1 (5 bases). In germline, CDR1 is GTSNPN, CDR2 SVGIG (reference sequence). This CDR3 has 14 residues. The V end lost 0 bases, the J end lost 9 bases, and 12 bases lay between the germline ends. The CDR3 DNA follows: TGTGCCTGGAGTGTATCGGGCGGGGGTTCACCCCTCCACTTT. Protein sequence: CAWSVSGGGSPLHF.

Comment on this clone: A read error may produce the germline difference seen at one junction end. The chain joins TRBV7-8 to TRBJ2-5, with TRBD2 identical over 8 bases. CDR1 and CDR2 (germline): SGHVS, FQNEAQ. The CDR3 sequence is 14 residues long. CDR3 sequence (DNA): TGTGCCAGCAGCTCCTATAGCGGGGCAGAGACCCGGTACTTC. This translates into CASSSYSGAETRYF.

The chain is built from TRBV5-1 and TRBJ2-1, with TRBD1 as a possible D gene (6 bases). CDR3 length equals 15 residues. Trimming left V 1 base short and J 1 base short, with 9 bases between. Per the germline V gene, CDR1 is SGHRS and CDR2 is YFSETQ. The CDR3 DNA sequence: TGCGCCAGCAGCTTGCCCAGGGGTTCCTACAATGAGCAGTTCTTC. This translates into CASSLPRGSYNEQFF.

The gene calls are TRBV27 and TRBJ2-7, with TRBD2 identical over 8 bases. Germline CDR1 reads MNHEY; CDR2 reads SMNVEV (reference sequence). V was pared by 10 bases and J by 6 bases, with 5 bases of the junction left unmatched. This CDR3 is built from 11 residues. The CDR3: CATGLAGEQYF. CDR3 nucleotide sequence: TGTGCCACCGGACTAGCCGGCGAGCAGTACTTC.

The chain joins TRBV27 to TRBJ1-4; D remains unclear. Germline lookup yields CDR1 MNHEY and CDR2 SMNVEV (reference sequence). Trimming removed 5 bases at V and 10 bases at J, with 20 bases between. This CDR3 comprises 15 residues. CDR3 protein: CASSPKLRVLGKLFF. CDR3 in DNA: TGTGCCAGCAGTCCCAAGTTGAGAGTACTAGGAAAACTGTTTTTT.

The genes are TRBV7-9 and TRBJ2-7; TRBD1 matches 7 bases. V trimming: 5 bases; J trimming: 0 bases; junction bases outside the gene matches: 4. The germline CDR1 and CDR2 sequences are SEHNR and FQNEAQ (reference sequence). The CDR3 is 14 residues long. The DNA for the CDR3 is TGTGCCAGCAGCCTGACAGGGTACTCCTACGAGCAGTACTTC. It specifies CASSLTGYSYEQYF. Together with reference TRBV7-9 and TRBJ2-7, the CDR3 gives the full variable domain: DTGVSQNPRHKITKRGQNVTFRCDPISEHNRLYWYRQTLGQGPEFLTYFQNEAQLEKSRLLSDRFSAERPKGSFSTLEIQRTEQGDSAMYLCASSLTGYSYEQYFGPGTRLTVT.

This clone was detected only once. The chain carries TRBV9 and TRBJ2-2; TRBD1 matches 11 bases. In germline, CDR1 is SGDLS, CDR2 YYNGEE. CDR3 length equals 16 residues. V gave up 4 bases and J gave up 5 bases; unmatched junction bases: 7. DNA for the CDR3: TGTGCCAGCAGCCCCAAGGACAGGGGGCGAACCGGGGAGCTGTTTTTT. This gives the protein CASSPKDRGRTGELFF.

The chain links TRBV21-1 to TRBJ2-7; the table's D gene call, TRBD1, was not cross checked with the DNA. TRBV21-1 is classified as a pseudogene. This CDR3 region has 18 residues. CDR3 amino acids: CASSSEEGTGKNVLEQYF. CDR3 sequence (DNA): TGTGCCAGCAGCTCCGAGGAGGGGACAGGTAAGAATGTTCTCGAGCAGTACTTC.

A few counts support this clone. The chain carries TRBV4-1 and TRBJ1-1; D is undetermined. This CDR3 contains 13 residues. Trimming removed 0 bases from V and 12 bases from J, with 14 bases in between. The germline V gene encodes CDR1 MGHRA and CDR2 YSYEKL. CDR3 sequence: CASSQDDRRKTFF. In DNA, the CDR3 is TGCGCCAGCAGCCAAGATGACCGGAGGAAGACTTTCTTT.

This chain joins TRBV30 and TRBJ2-1, with a tentative D call TRBD1 (6 bases). This CDR3 is built from 13 residues. Deletions cut 3 bases from V and 7 bases from J, with 13 bases between. Looked up from germline, CDR1 is GTSNPN and CDR2 is SVGIG (reference sequence). CDR3 amino acids: CAWSSKRGNEQFF. For the CDR3, the DNA is TGTGCCTGGAGCTCCAAAAGGGGGAATGAGCAGTTCTTC. The variable domain in full, completed from reference TRBV30 and TRBJ2-1, reads SQTIHQWPATLVQPVGSPLSLECTVEGTSNPNLYWYRQAAGRGLQLLFYSVGIGQISSEVPQNLSASRPQDRQFILSSKKLLLSDSGFYLCAWSSKRGNEQFFGPGTRLTVL.

This chain uses TRBV9 with TRBJ2-1; possibly TRBD1 for D (6 bases). The CDR3 is made up of 15 amino acids. Trimming shortened V by 0 bases and J by 11 bases, and 18 bases separated the two germline ends. Germline assignment: CDR1 SGDLS and CDR2 YYNGEE. In DNA, the CDR3 is TGTGCCAGCAGCGTAGACGTGGGCCCAGGGGCGAAGCAGTTCTTC. It specifies CASSVDVGPGAKQFF.

The chain couples TRBV19 to TRBJ1-5; 9 nucleotides align to TRBD1. Germline CDR1 LNHDA, CDR2 SQIVND (reference sequence). V trimming: 7 bases; J trimming: 1 base; junction bases outside the gene matches: 5. The CDR3 consists of 15 residues. In nucleotides, the CDR3 is TGTGCCAGTACCGGGACAGGGCTCAGCAATCAGCCCCAGCATTTT. Translated: CASTGTGLSNQPQHF.

This clone is a singleton in its sample. The chain employs TRBV10-3 and TRBJ2-5, with 9 bases matching TRBD2. Germline V CDR1 and CDR2: ENHRY, SYGVKD. CDR3 size: 17 residues. V dropped 1 base and J dropped 4; count of bases not matched to a gene: 10. The CDR3 bases are TGTGCCATCAGTGAGTTGATAGTAGCGGGGGCGGCAGAGACCCAGTACTTC. Residues: CAISELIVAGAAETQYF.

This rearrangement joins TRBV10-1 to TRBJ2-1, with 13 bases that match TRBD2. This CDR3 comprises 16 residues. The J segment lost 7 bases and the V segment lost 2 bases, leaving 5 bases of the junction unmatched. Germline V lookup: CDR1 WNHNN, CDR2 SYGVQD (reference sequence). CDR3 bases: TGCGCCAGCAGTGAGCAACTAGCGGGGGGGGGTAATGAGCAGTTCTTC. The encoded protein is CASSEQLAGGGNEQFF.

The chain couples TRBV7-9 to TRBJ2-7; D may be TRBD2 (6 bases). This CDR3 contains 12 residues. Germline lookup yields CDR1 SEHNR and CDR2 FQNEAQ (reference sequence). The V end was cut by 8 bases, the J end by 2 bases, with 10 bases between. The CDR3 region is CASGTETYEQYF. For the CDR3, the DNA is TGTGCCAGCGGGACTGAGACCTACGAGCAGTACTTC.

The chain combines TRBV27 with TRBJ2-5, with TRBD1 identical over 8 bases. Matching the DNA end better, TRBJ2-7 makes the J call doubtful. Germline V gives CDR1 MNHEY, CDR2 SMNVEV (reference sequence). CDR3 length: 14 residues. This chain's CDR3 is CASSLGTGPYEQYF. As DNA, the CDR3 is TGTGCCAGCAGTTTAGGGACAGGCCCCTACGAGCAGTACTTC.